This T cell receptor (beta chain) was identified during a study of blood T cell repertoires in COVID-19. Authors' processing steps: From reference gene primer amplification, estimates of nucleated cell counts were derived. The assay was immunoSEQ multiplex PCR, and TCRdb's table has in-frame clones only and misses some. V and J calls and clone size are those listed in that table; D and trimming were worked out from the DNA. The sample records about 200,000 clones, around 82% being singletons. Trimming at V came to 0 bases and at J to 5 bases, leaving 6 bases not matched to a gene. Germline CDR1 is SGDLS and CDR2 is YYNGEE. This CDR3 region has 16 residues.

The source is a woman aged 70-85 years with acute or convalescent COVID-19. The chain employs TRBV9 and TRBJ1-1; TRBD1 agrees at 11 bases. What was sequenced was peripheral blood. CDR3 nucleotide sequence: TGTGCCAGCAGCGTAGCTGGACAGGGGGCGTATACTGAAGCTTTCTTT. Amino acids: CASSVAGQGAYTEAFF.